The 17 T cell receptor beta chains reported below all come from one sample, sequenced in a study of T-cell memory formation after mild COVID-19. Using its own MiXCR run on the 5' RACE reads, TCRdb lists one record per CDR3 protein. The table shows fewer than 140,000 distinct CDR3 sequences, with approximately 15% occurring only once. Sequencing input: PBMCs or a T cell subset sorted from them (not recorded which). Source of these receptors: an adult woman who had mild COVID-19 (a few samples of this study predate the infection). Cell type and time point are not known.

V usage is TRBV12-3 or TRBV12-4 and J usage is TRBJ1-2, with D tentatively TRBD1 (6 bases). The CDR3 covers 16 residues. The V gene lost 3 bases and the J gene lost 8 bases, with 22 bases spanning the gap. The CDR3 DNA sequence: TGTGCCAGCAGTTTTGTCCTAATACAGGGAACTGGGGGCTACACCTTC. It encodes CASSFVLIQGTGGYTF.

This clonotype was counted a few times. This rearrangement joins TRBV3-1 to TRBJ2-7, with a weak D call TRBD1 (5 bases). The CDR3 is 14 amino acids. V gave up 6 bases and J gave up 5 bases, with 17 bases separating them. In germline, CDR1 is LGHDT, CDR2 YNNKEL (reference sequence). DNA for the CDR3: TGTGCCAGCAGTTACCCGGACATGCCCGACGAGCAGTACTTC. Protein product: CASSYPDMPDEQYF.

The CDR3 region is CASSFSDGNTEAFF. The CDR3 DNA reads TGCGCCAGCAGCTTCTCAGACGGGAACACTGAAGCTTTCTTT. The chain links TRBV5-1 to TRBJ1-1; D is ambiguous. The CDR3 is made up of 14 amino acids. V dropped 2 bases and J dropped 1 base, with 9 bases sitting between them. Germline V gene data show CDR1 as SGHRS and CDR2 as YFSETQ.

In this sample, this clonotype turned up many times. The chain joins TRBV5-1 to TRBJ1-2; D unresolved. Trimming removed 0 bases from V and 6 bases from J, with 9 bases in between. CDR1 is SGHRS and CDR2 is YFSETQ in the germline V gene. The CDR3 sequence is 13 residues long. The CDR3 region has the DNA TGCGCCAGCAGCTTGGACAGCCTCGATGGCTACACCTTC. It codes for CASSLDSLDGYTF.

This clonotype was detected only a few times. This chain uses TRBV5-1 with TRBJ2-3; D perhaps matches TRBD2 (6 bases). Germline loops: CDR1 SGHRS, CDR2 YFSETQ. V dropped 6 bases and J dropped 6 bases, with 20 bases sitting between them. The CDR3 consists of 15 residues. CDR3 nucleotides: TGCGCCAGCAACCCTGGGGCTTCCAGCGGGGATACGCAGTATTTT. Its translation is CASNPGASSGDTQYF.

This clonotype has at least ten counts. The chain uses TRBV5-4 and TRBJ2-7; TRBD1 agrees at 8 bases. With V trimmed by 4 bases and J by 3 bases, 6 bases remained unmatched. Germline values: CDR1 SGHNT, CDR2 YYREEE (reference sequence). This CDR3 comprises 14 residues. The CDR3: CASSPGTGGYEQYF. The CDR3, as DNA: TGTGCCAGCAGCCCGGGGACAGGTGGCTACGAGCAGTACTTC.

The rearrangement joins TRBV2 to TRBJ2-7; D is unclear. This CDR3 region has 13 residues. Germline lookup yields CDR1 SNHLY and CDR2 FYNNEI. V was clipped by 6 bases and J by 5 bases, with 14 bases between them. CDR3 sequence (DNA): TGTGCCAGCAGCGCGTGGAGCGCTGACGAGCAGTACTTC. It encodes CASSAWSADEQYF. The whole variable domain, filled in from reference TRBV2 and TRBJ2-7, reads EPEVTQTPSHQVTQMGQEVILRCVPISNHLYFYWYRQILGQKVEFLVSFYNNEISEKSEIFDDQFSVERPDGSNFTLKIRSTKLEDSAMYFCASSAWSADEQYFGPGTRLTVT.

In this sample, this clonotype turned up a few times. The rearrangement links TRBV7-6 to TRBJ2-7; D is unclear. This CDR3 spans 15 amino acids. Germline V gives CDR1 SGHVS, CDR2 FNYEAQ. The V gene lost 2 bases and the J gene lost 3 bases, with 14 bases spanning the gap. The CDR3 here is CASSLRSDGNYEQYF. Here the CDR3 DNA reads TGTGCCAGCAGCTTACGATCGGACGGTAACTACGAGCAGTACTTC.

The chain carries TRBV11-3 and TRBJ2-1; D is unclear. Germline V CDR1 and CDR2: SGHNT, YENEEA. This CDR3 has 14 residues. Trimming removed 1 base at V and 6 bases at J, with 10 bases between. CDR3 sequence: CASSLVFSRNEQFF. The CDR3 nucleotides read TGTGCCAGCAGCTTAGTGTTTTCCCGCAATGAGCAGTTCTTC.

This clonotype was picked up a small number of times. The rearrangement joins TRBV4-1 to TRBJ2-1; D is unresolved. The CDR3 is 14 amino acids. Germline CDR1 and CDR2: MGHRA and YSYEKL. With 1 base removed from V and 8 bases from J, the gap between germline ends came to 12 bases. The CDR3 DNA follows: TGCGCCAGCAGCCAAGGAACTGCAACCTATGAGCAGTTCTTC. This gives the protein CASSQGTATYEQFF.

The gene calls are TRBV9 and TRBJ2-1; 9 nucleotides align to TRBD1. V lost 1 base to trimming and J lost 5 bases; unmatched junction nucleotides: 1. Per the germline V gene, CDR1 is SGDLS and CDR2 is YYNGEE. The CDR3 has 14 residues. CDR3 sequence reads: CASSVWTGDNEQFF. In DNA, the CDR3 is TGTGCCAGCAGCGTATGGACAGGGGACAATGAGCAGTTCTTC.

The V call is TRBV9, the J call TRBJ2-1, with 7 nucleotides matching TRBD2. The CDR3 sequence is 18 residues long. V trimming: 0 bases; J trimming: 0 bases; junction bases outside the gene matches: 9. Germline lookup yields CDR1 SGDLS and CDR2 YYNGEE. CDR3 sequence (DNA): TGTGCCAGCAGCGTAGAAGGCGGGGAGGGTTTCTCCTACAATGAGCAGTTCTTC. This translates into CASSVEGGEGFSYNEQFF.

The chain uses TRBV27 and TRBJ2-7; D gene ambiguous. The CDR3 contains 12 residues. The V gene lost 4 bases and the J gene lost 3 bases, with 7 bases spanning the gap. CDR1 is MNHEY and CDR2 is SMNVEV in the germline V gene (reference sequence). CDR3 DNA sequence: TGTGCCAGCAGTTCGGACGGCTACGAGCAGTACTTC. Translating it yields CASSSDGYEQYF.

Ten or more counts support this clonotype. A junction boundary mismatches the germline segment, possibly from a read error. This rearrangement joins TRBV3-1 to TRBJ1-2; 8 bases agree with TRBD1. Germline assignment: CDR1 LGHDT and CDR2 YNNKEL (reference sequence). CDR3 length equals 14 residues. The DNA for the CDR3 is TGTGCCAGCAGTCAAGCCGGGACAGGCTATGGCTACACCTTC. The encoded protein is CASSQAGTGYGYTF. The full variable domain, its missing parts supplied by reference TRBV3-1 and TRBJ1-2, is DTAVSQTPKYLVTQMGNDKSIKCEQNLGHDTMYWYKQDSKKFLKIMFSYNNKELIINETVPNRFSPKSPDKAHLNLHINSLELGDSAVYFCASSQAGTGYGYTFGSGTRLTVV.

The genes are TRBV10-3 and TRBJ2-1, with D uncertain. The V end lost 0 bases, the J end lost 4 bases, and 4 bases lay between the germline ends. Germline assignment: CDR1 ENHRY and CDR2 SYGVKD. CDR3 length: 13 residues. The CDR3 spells CAISESLYNEQFF. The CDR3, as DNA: TGTGCCATCAGTGAGTCCCTGTACAATGAGCAGTTCTTC.

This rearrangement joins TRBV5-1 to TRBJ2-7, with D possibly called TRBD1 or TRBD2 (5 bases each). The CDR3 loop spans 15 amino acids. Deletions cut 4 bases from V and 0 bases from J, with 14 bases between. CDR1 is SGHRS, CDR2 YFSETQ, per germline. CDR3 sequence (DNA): TGCGCCAGCAGCCTTGGGACGGTCAGCTCCTACGAGCAGTACTTC. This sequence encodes CASSLGTVSSYEQYF.

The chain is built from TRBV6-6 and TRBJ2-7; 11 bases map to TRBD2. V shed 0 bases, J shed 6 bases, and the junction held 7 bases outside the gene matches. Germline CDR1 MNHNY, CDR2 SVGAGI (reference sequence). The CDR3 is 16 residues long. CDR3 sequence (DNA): TGTGCCAGCAGTTACTCGAGTACACTAGCGGGAGTCGAGCAGTACTTC. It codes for CASSYSSTLAGVEQYF.